Following are 16 T cell receptor beta chains from one sample sequenced in a study of blood T cell repertoires in COVID-19. Produced via immunoSEQ multiplex PCR; TCRdb's table is partial and in-frame only. Of hundreds of thousands of clones in the sample, around 87% were seen once. Input material: PBMCs or T cells enriched from blood (not recorded which). The receptors here all came from a man aged 18 to 30 who had recovered from COVID-19.

The rearrangement joins TRBV12-3 or TRBV12-4 to TRBJ1-1; TRBD1 agrees at 8 bases. CDR3 length: 13 amino acids. Germline trimming cut 5 bases from V and 11 bases from J; bases unmatched to any gene: 10. CDR3 in DNA: TGTGCCAGCAGTCCCGGACAGGGCAAAGGGGCTTTCTTT. It codes for CASSPGQGKGAFF.

This chain links TRBV6-5 with TRBJ1-2; D call uncertain. CDR1 and CDR2 (germline): MNHEY, SVGAGI. CDR3 length equals 14 residues. Between the trimmed V and J ends, which lost 4 bases and 1 base, there was a span of 10 bases. The CDR3 is CASSFGGFNYGYTF. Here the CDR3 DNA reads TGTGCCAGCAGTTTCGGCGGATTTAACTATGGCTACACCTTC.

The V and J genes are TRBV29-1 and TRBJ1-1; 7 positions match TRBD1. With V trimmed by 5 bases and J by 1 base, 4 bases remained unmatched. The CDR3 extends over 13 amino acids. CDR1 and CDR2 from the germline V gene are SQVTM and ANQGSEA. The CDR3 is CSVRGQSNTEAFF. The CDR3 bases are TGCAGCGTTCGGGGACAGTCGAACACTGAAGCTTTCTTT.

The chain employs TRBV14 and TRBJ1-2; 7 positions match TRBD1. V trimming: 5 bases; J trimming: 4 bases; junction bases outside the gene matches: 10. From germline, CDR1 is SGHDN and CDR2 FVKESK. CDR3 size: 15 residues. The CDR3 nucleotides read TGTGCCAGCAGCTTAGCACCCGGGACAGCCTATGGCTACACCTTC. Its protein product is CASSLAPGTAYGYTF.

CDR3 nucleotide sequence: TGTGCTAGTGGACAAGGAGCGGGAGAAATTAATGAGCAGTTCTTC. Encoded protein: CASGQGAGEINEQFF. This chain joins TRBV12-5 and TRBJ2-1; 8 nucleotides line up with TRBD2. V was pared by 6 bases and J by 7 bases, with 11 bases of the junction left unmatched. This CDR3 is 15 amino acids long. CDR1 is LGHNT, CDR2 FRNRAP, per germline.

The chain joins TRBV7-2 to TRBJ2-2, with 7 bases matching TRBD1. Germline CDR1 and CDR2: SGHTA and FQGNSA. V lost 3 bases and J lost 2; bases outside the gene matches: 3. The CDR3 totals 15 residues. CDR3 nucleotide sequence: TGTGCCAGCAGCTTGACAGGGACCAACACCGGGGAGCTGTTTTTT. Encoded protein: CASSLTGTNTGELFF.

This clone was observed a handful of times. The chain's CDR3 is CASSYVGSEAFF. CDR3 bases: TGTGCCAGCAGTTACGTAGGGAGTGAAGCTTTCTTT. The genes are TRBV6-5 and TRBJ1-1; D is uncertain. Germline V CDR1 and CDR2: MNHEY, SVGAGI. The CDR3 runs 12 residues. Between the trimmed V and J ends, which lost 2 bases and 7 bases, there was a span of 8 bases.

V and J are TRBV6-5 and TRBJ2-1, with TRBD2 matching over 11 bases. CDR1 is MNHEY and CDR2 is SVGAGI in the germline V gene. Trimming took 7 bases from V and 5 from J; bases not matched to a gene: 4. The CDR3 length is 14 residues. The CDR3, as DNA: TGTGCCAGCACCTCTAGCGGGAGGAACAATGAGCAGTTCTTC. Translation: CASTSSGRNNEQFF.

The V call is TRBV4-1, the J call TRBJ1-4, with 10 bases aligning to TRBD1. This CDR3 has 12 amino acids. CDR1 is MGHRA and CDR2 is YSYEKL in the germline V gene. V lost 0 bases to trimming and J lost 14 bases; unmatched junction nucleotides: 0. The DNA of the CDR3 is TGCGCCAGCAGCCAAGAGACAGGGGGCCTGTTTTTT. Translating it yields CASSQETGGLFF.

The genes are TRBV30 and TRBJ1-2; D remains unclear. Germline V gives CDR1 GTSNPN, CDR2 SVGIG (reference sequence). Trimming took off 0 bases at V and 6 bases at J, with 8 bases between the two ends. CDR3 length: 12 amino acids. CDR3 sequence reads: CAWSVVSNGYTF. CDR3 nucleotide sequence: TGTGCCTGGAGTGTGGTCAGTAATGGCTACACCTTC.

The V gene is TRBV7-9, the J gene TRBJ1-3; D remains ambiguous. The CDR3 is 12 residues long. The ends were cut back, 8 bases at V and 3 bases at J, with 8 bases in the middle. CDR1 is SEHNR and CDR2 is FQNEAQ in the germline V gene (reference sequence). The DNA of the CDR3 is TGTGCCAGCCAGCAGGATGGAAACACCATATATTTT. Protein: CASQQDGNTIYF. Full variable domain (missing parts from reference TRBV7-9 and TRBJ1-3): DTGVSQNPRHKITKRGQNVTFRCDPISEHNRLYWYRQTLGQGPEFLTYFQNEAQLEKSRLLSDRFSAERPKGSFSTLEIQRTEQGDSAMYLCASQQDGNTIYFGEGSWLTVV.

The chain uses TRBV10-1 and TRBJ1-5, with D unresolved. The CDR3 extends over 18 amino acids. The germline V gene encodes CDR1 WNHNN and CDR2 SYGVQD (reference sequence). Trimming stripped 2 bases from V and 0 bases from J, with 17 bases between. In DNA, the CDR3 is TGCGCCAGCAGTGAGCAAGTAAAACAGCTCTATAGCAATCAGCCCCAGCATTTT. This codes for CASSEQVKQLYSNQPQHF.

The chain carries TRBV5-1 and TRBJ1-1; the D gene is possibly TRBD1 (6 bases). CDR1 is SGHRS and CDR2 is YFSETQ in the germline V gene. There are 15 residues in the CDR3. V was shortened by 4 bases and J by 4 bases, with 17 bases between the two germline ends. In nucleotides, the CDR3 is TGCGCCAGCAGCCTCGGGACAAGAGGAGGCACTGAAGCTTTCTTT. Translating gives CASSLGTRGGTEAFF.

The CDR3 sequence: CASSQDVGDRVENNEQFF. As DNA, the CDR3 is TGCGCCAGCAGCCAAGATGTCGGCGACAGGGTCGAGAACAATGAGCAGTTCTTC. The chain is built from TRBV4-3 and TRBJ2-1; 7 nucleotides agree with TRBD1. V was clipped by 0 bases and J by 5 bases; unmatched bases: 13. The CDR3 consists of 18 residues. CDR1 and CDR2 (germline): LGHNA, YSLEER.

The gene calls are TRBV12-3 or TRBV12-4 and TRBJ1-6; D is possibly TRBD1 (5 bases). There are 13 residues in the CDR3. Trimming shortened V by 7 bases and J by 10 bases, and 14 bases separated the two germline ends. The CDR3 spells CASIPTPGSPLHF. The CDR3 DNA is TGTGCCAGCATCCCCACCCCAGGGTCACCCCTCCACTTT.

The V and J genes are TRBV11-2 and TRBJ2-5; D perhaps matches TRBD2 (7 bases). Per germline, CDR1 SGHAT and CDR2 FQNNGV. V lost 5 bases and J lost 3, with 19 bases in between. This CDR3 has 16 residues. This CDR3 is CASSRRVGGGEETQYF. In nucleotides, the CDR3 is TGTGCCAGCAGCCGGAGGGTAGGCGGGGGCGAAGAGACCCAGTACTTC.